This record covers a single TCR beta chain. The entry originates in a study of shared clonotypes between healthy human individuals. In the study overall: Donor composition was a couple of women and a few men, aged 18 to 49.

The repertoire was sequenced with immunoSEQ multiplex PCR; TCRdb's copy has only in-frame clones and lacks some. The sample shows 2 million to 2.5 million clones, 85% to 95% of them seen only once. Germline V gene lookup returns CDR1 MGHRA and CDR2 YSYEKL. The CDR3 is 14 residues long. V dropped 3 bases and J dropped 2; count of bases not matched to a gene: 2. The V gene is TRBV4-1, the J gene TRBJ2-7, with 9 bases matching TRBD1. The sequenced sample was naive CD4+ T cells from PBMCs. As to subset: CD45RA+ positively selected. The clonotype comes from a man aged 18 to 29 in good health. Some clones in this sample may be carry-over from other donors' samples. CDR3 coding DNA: TGCGCCAGCAGCCACCGACAGGGGGCCTACGAGCAGTACTTC. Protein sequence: CASSHRQGAYEQYF.